The 10 T cell receptor beta chains presented below share a single source sample, sequenced in a study of T cells in Graves' hyperthyroidism and ophthalmopathy. The TCR beta CDR3 regions underwent amplification using RNA transcripts as the source. The HTBI set primed first-round TCR CDR3 RT-PCR. Using its own MiXCR run on the multiplex PCR reads, TCRdb lists one record per CDR3 protein. The sample lists under 350,000 distinct CDR3 sequences; over 20% were seen once. Input material: blood. These receptors all stem from a woman aged 45-60 years with Graves' hyperthyroidism.

This clonotype showed up just a few times. The genes are TRBV6-1 and TRBJ2-7; D is undetermined. The CDR3 loop spans 15 amino acids. V lost 6 bases and J lost 4, with 19 bases in between. Germline loops: CDR1 MNHNS, CDR2 SASEGT. The CDR3 DNA reads as TGTGCCAGCAGCGGGTCCCTGGGCGCCCTTTACGAGCAGTACTTC. It specifies CASSGSLGALYEQYF.

With regard to this clonotype: This sequence may be a read error, since a much larger clone differs from it by one base. This sequence joins TRBV27 and TRBJ1-5; D remains unclear. Germline CDR1 reads MNHEY; CDR2 reads SMNVEV (reference sequence). The CDR3 extends over 13 amino acids. V gave up 0 bases and J gave up 6 bases, with 6 bases separating them. The CDR3 here is CASSLSEGQPQHF. The CDR3 DNA reads TGTGCCAGCAGTTTATCGGAGGGTCAGCCCCAGCATTTT.

This clonotype was seen many times. The V and J genes are TRBV2 and TRBJ2-5; D unclear. The CDR3 sequence is 16 residues long. Between the trimmed V and J ends, which lost 3 bases and 5 bases, there was a span of 19 bases. Germline lookup yields CDR1 SNHLY and CDR2 FYNNEI. The CDR3 reads CASSERLNRHRETQYF. In DNA form, the CDR3 reads TGTGCCAGCAGTGAGCGGTTGAACAGACATCGCGAGACCCAGTACTTC.

The chain combines TRBV2 with TRBJ1-4; D not resolved. The CDR3 runs 14 residues. Germline CDR1 and CDR2: SNHLY and FYNNEI. Trimming left V 5 bases short and J 1 base short, with 8 bases between. The chain's CDR3 is CASSLRLTNEKLFF. CDR3 in DNA: TGTGCCAGCAGTTTAAGACTAACTAATGAAAAACTGTTTTTT.

This clonotype was detected only a few times. The rearrangement links TRBV5-4 to TRBJ2-5; possible D gene TRBD1, 6 bases. The V end was cut by 4 bases, the J end by 12 bases, with 19 bases between. Per the germline V gene, CDR1 is SGHNT and CDR2 is YYREEE (reference sequence). This CDR3 contains 13 residues. The CDR3 region is CASSTGDTDRKYF. In nucleotides, the CDR3 is TGTGCCAGCAGCACCGGAGATACGGACAGAAAGTACTTC.

Only a few counts were recorded for this clonotype. The chain couples TRBV2 to TRBJ2-2; D gene ambiguous. The length of the CDR3 is 17 residues. The V gene lost 5 bases and the J gene lost 3 bases, with 19 bases spanning the gap. Germline V gene lookup returns CDR1 SNHLY and CDR2 FYNNEI. This CDR3 reads CASSYSLPSDYTGELFF. For the CDR3, the DNA is TGTGCCAGCAGTTACTCTCTACCTTCTGATTACACCGGGGAGCTGTTTTTT.

This clonotype came up many times. The CDR3 nucleotides are TGTGCCAGCAGACCGGACAGGCCCACCGGGGAGCTGTTTTTT. As protein: CASRPDRPTGELFF. This chain uses TRBV6-1 with TRBJ2-2; 7 bases line up with TRBD1. Per germline, CDR1 MNHNS and CDR2 SASEGT. The CDR3 covers 14 residues. V lost 6 bases to trimming and J lost 4 bases; unmatched junction nucleotides: 5.

The table lists this clonotype with many counts. The rearrangement links TRBV5-1 to TRBJ1-5; 10 nucleotides align to TRBD1. The J segment lost 4 bases and the V segment lost 4 bases, leaving 5 bases of the junction unmatched. Germline V gives CDR1 SGHRS, CDR2 YFSETQ. This CDR3 has 15 amino acids. The CDR3 region has the DNA TGCGCCAGCAGCACGGGGACAGGGGAGAATCAGCCCCAGCATTTT. Residues: CASSTGTGENQPQHF.

There are many counts of this clonotype. This chain connects TRBV2 to TRBJ2-2, with no clear D. Trimming cost V 7 bases and J 0 bases, with 6 bases left between them. The CDR3 covers 13 residues. CDR1 SNHLY and CDR2 FYNNEI come from the germline V gene. The CDR3 nucleotides are TGTGCCAGCACAGTTGCGAACACCGGGGAGCTGTTTTTT. This codes for CASTVANTGELFF.

This clonotype was recorded many times. The chain has TRBV2 and TRBJ1-2; D is possibly TRBD1 (6 bases). The germline CDR1 and CDR2 sequences are SNHLY and FYNNEI. V dropped 8 bases and J dropped 1 base, with 11 bases sitting between them. This CDR3 is 13 amino acids long. The CDR3 here is CASYEGGNYGYTF. CDR3 coding DNA: TGTGCCAGCTACGAGGGGGGTAACTATGGCTACACCTTC.